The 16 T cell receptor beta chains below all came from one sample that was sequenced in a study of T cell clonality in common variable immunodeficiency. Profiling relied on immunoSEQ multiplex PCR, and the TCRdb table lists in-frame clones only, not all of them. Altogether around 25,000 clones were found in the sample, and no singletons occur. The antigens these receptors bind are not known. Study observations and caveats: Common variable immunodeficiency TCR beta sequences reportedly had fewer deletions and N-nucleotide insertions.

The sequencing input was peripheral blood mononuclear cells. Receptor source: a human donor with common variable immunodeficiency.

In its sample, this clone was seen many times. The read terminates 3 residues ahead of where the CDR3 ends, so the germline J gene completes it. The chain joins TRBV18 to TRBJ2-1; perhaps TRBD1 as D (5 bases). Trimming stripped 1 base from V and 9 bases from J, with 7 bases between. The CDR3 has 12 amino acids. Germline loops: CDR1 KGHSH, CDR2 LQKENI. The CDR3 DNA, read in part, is TGTGCCAGCTCACCACTACAGGCTGAG. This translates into CASSPLQAE. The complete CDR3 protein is CASSPLQAEQFF.

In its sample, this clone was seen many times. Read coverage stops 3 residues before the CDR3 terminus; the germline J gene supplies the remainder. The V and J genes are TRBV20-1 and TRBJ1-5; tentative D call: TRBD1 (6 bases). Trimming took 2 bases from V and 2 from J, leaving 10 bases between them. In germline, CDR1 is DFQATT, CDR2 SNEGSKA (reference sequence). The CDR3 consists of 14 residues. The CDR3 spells CSARIPGGNQPQHF. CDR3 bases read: TGCAGTGCTAGAATTCCAGGGGGCAATCAGCCC.

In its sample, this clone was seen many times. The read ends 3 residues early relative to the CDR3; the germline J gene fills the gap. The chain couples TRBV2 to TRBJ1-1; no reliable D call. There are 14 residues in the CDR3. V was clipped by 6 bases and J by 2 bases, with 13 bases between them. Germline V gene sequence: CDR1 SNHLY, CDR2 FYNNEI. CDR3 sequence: CASSADWLNTEAFF. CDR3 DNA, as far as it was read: TGTGCCAGCAGCGCGGACTGGTTAAACACTGAA.

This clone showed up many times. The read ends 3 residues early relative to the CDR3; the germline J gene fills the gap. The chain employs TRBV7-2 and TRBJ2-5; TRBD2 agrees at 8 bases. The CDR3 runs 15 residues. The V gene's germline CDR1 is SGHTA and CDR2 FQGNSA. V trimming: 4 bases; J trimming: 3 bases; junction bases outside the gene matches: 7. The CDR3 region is CASSSPAGLEETQYF. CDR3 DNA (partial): TGTGCCAGCAGCTCGCCCGCGGGACTAGAAGAGACC.

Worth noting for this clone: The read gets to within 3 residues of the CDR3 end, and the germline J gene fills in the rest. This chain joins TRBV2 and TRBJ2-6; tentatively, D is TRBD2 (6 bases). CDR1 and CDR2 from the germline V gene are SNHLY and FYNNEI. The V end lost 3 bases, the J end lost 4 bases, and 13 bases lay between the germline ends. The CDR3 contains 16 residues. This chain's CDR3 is CASSDGGEIGANVLTF. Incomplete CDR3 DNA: TGTGCCAGCAGTGATGGCGGGGAAATAGGGGCCAACGTC.

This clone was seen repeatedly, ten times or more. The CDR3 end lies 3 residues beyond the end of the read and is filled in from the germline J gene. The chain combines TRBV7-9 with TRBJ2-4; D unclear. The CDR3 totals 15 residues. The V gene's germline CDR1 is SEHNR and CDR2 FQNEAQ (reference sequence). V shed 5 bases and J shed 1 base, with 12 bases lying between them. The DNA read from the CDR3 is TGTGCCAGCAGCAGCAGGAAAATCGCCAAAAACATT. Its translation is CASSSRKIAKNI. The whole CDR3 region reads CASSSRKIAKNIQYF.

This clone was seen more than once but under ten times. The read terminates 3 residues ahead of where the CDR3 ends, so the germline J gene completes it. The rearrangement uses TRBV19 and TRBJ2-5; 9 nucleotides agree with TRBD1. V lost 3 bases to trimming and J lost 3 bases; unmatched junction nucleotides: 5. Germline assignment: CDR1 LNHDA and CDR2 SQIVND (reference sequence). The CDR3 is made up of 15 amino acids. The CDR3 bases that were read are TGTGCCAGTAGTATTTTCTGGACAGGGGAAGAGACC. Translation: CASSIFWTGEET. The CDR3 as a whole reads CASSIFWTGEETQYF.

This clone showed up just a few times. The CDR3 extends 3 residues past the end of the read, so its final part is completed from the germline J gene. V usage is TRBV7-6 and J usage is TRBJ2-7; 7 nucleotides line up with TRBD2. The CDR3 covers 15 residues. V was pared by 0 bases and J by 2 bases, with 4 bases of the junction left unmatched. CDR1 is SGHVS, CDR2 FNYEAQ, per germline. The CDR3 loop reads CASSLAFGTTYEQYF. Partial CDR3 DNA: TGTGCCAGCAGCTTAGCGTTCGGGACTACCTACGAG.

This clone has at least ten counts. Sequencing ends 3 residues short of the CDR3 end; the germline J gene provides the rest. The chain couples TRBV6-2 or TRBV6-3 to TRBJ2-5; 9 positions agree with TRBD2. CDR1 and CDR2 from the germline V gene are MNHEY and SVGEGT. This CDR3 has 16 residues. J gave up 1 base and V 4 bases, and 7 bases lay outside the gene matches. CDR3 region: CASSSPRLAAQETQYF. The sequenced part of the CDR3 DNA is TGTGCCAGCAGTTCGCCCCGACTAGCGGCCCAAGAGACC.

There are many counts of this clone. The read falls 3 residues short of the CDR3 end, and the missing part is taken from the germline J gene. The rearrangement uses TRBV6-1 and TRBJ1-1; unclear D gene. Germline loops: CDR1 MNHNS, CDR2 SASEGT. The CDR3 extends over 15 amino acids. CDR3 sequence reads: CASSELRSVAEKAFF. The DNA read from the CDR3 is TGTGCCAGCAGTGAGCTCAGAAGTGTCGCAGAGAAA.

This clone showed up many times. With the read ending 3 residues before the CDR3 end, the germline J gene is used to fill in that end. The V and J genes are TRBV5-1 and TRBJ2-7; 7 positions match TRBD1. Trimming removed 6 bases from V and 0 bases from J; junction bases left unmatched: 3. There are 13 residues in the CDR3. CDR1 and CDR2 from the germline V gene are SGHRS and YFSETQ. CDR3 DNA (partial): TGCGCCAGCAATACAGGGGTCTCCTACGAG. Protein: CASNTGVSYE. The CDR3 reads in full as CASNTGVSYEQYF. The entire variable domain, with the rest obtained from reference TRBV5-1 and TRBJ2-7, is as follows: KAGVTQTPRYLIKTRGQQVTLSCSPISGHRSVSWYQQTPGQGLQFLFEYFSETQRNKGNFPGRFSGRQFSNSRSEMNVSTLELGDSALYLCASNTGVSYEQYFGPGTRLTVT.

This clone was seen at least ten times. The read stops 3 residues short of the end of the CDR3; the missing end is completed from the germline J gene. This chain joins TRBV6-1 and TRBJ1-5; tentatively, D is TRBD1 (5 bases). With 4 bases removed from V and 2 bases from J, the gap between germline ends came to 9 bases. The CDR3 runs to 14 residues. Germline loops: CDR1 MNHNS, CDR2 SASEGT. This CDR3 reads CASSGQGGNQPQHF. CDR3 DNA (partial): TGTGCCAGCAGTGGGCAGGGCGGCAATCAGCCC.

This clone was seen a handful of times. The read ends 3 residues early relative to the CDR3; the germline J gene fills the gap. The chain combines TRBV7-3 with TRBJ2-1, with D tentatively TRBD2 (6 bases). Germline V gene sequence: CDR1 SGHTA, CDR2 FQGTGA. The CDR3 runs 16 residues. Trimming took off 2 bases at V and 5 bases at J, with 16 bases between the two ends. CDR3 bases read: TGTGCCAGCAGCTTACGGGCCGGGACTGGAAACAATGAG. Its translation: CASSLRAGTGNNE. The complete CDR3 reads CASSLRAGTGNNEQFF.

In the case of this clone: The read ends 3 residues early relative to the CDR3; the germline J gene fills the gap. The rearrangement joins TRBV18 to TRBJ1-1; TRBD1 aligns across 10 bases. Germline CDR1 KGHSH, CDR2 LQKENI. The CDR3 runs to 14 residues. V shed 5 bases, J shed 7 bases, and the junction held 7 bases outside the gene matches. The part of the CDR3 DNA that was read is TGTGCCAGCTCAGCGCGACAGGGGGCGAGTGAA. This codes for CASSARQGASE. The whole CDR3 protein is CASSARQGASEAFF.

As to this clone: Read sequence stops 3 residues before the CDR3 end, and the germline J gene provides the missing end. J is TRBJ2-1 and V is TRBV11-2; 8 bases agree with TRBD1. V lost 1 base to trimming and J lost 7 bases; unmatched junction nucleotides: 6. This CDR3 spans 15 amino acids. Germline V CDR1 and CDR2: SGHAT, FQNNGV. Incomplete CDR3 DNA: TGTGCCAGCAGCTTAGTCGCCAGGGGGCGGAATGAG. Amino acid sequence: CASSLVARGRNE. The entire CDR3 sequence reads CASSLVARGRNEQFF.

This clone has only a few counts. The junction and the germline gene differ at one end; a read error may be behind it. CDR3 sequence: CAWSSNRGKQPQHF. CDR3 bases read: TGTGCCTGGAGTTCTAACAGGGGCAAGCAGCCC. This chain links TRBV30 with TRBJ1-5, with 7 bases aligning to TRBD1. The read falls 3 residues short of the CDR3 end, and the missing part is taken from the germline J gene. The germline gives CDR1 GTSNPN, CDR2 SVGIG (reference sequence). This CDR3 region has 14 residues.